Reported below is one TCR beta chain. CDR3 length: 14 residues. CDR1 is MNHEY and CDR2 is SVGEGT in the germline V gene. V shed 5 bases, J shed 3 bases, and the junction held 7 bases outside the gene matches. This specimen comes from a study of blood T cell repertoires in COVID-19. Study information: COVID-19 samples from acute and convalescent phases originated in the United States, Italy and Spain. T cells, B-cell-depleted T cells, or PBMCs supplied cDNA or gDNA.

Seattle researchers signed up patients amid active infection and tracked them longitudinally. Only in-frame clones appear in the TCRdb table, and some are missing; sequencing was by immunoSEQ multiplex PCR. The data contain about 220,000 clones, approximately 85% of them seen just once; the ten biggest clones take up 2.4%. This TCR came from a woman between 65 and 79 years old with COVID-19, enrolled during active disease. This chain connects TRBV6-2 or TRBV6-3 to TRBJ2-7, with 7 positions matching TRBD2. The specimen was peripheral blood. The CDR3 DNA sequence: TGTGCCAGCAGTAGGACGGGAGGTCTCTACGAGCAGTACTTC. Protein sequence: CASSRTGGLYEQYF.